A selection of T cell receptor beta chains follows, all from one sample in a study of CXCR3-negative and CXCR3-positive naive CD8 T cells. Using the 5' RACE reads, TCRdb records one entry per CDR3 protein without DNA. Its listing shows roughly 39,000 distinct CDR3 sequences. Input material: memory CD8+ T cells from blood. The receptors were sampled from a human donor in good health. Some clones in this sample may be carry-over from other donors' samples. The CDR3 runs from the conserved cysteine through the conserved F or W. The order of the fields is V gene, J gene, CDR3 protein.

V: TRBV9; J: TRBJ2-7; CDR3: CASSPLGGANEQYF
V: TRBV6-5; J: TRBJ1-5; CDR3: CASRNLGQGPDQPQHF
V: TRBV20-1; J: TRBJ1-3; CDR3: CSARGGVGNTIYF
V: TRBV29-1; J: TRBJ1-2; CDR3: CSVDPRPINYGYTF
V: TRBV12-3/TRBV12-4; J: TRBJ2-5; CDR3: CASSFTSGGRETQYF
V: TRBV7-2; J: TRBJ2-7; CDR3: CASSAPYSYEQYF
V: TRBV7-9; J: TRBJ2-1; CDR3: CASSGTGSYNEQFF
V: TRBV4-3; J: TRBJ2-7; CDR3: CATSGTGYEQYF
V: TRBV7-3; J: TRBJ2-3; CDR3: CASRGAATDTQYF
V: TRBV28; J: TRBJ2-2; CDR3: CATDRNTGELFF
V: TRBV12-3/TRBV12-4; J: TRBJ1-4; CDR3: CASCLYAMGRSTNEKLFF
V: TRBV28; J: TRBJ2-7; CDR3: CASSPPLYEQYF
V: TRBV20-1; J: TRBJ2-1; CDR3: CSARELAGGKNEQFF
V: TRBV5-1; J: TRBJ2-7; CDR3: CASSFDRGYEQYF